Given below is one TCR beta chain in context. The sample belongs to a study of blood T cell repertoires in COVID-19. Study context: Nucleic acid was either cDNA or gDNA, and it came from T cells, B-cell-depleted T cells, or PBMCs.

Authors' processing steps: Cell counts per sample came from amplifying reference gene primers. TCRdb's table, derived via immunoSEQ multiplex PCR, lists solely in-frame clones and lacks some. V, J and clone size were drawn from that table, and D and trimming were deduced from the DNA. The sample includes around 56,000 clones, approximately 80% of them seen just once. This CDR3 is built from 15 residues. CDR1 is SGDLS and CDR2 is YYNGEE in the germline V gene. The V segment lost 5 bases and the J segment 5 bases; nucleotides outside the gene matches: 9. The V gene is TRBV9, the J gene TRBJ1-5; 8 bases are shared with TRBD1. Sequenced material: peripheral blood. The clonotype was recovered from a woman of 80 years or more with active or convalescent COVID-19. The CDR3 region is CASSRGQGGYQPQHF. CDR3 bases: TGTGCCAGCAGTCGAGGACAGGGAGGGTATCAGCCCCAGCATTTT.